This is a list of T cell receptor beta chains from one sample in a study of identifying expanded T cells in peripheral blood. TCRdb's table, derived via immunoSEQ multiplex PCR, lists solely in-frame clones and lacks some. This sample has 100,000 to 150,000 clones, with over 65% found just once. The sequencing sample was made of blood. Source of these receptors: a person between 18 and 75 years old in good health. Each CDR3 is given with its conserved first and last residue. D genes are given only for firm matches. Not every row has a clone size; where given, it reads once, few, many or a size class.

size	V	J	D	CDR3	DNA
NA	TRBV14	TRBJ2-2	TRBD2	CASSHRTSLNTGELFF	TGTGCCAGCAGCCATAGGACTAGCCTGAACACCGGGGAGCTGTTTTTT
NA	TRBV4-3	TRBJ2-7	NA	CASSQALDSSYEQYF	TGCGCCAGCAGCCAAGCCTTGGACAGTTCCTACGAGCAGTACTTC
NA	TRBV7-9	TRBJ2-1	NA	CASTDSGVNEQFF	TGTGCCAGCACCGACTCGGGGGTCAATGAGCAGTTCTTC
NA	TRBV10-3	TRBJ1-1	NA	CAISRGETEAFF	TGTGCCATCTCACGGGGGGAAACTGAAGCTTTCTTT
few	TRBV30	TRBJ1-3	NA	CAQRESTGNTIYF	TGTGCCCAACGGGAAAGTACTGGAAACACCATATATTTT
NA	TRBV6-1	TRBJ1-2	TRBD1	CASSVPTGYSYGYTF	TGTGCCAGCAGTGTCCCGACAGGGTATAGCTATGGCTACACCTTC
NA	TRBV9	TRBJ2-2	TRBD1	CASSVARDSNTGELFF	TGTGCCAGCAGCGTAGCTCGGGACAGTAACACCGGGGAGCTGTTTTTT
NA	TRBV6-1	TRBJ1-2	NA	CASSEGGRTYYGYTF	TGTGCCAGCAGTGAAGGAGGCAGGACTTACTATGGCTACACCTTC
NA	TRBV6-6	TRBJ1-6	TRBD1	CASSPPGQGVFPLHF	TGTGCCAGCAGTCCACCGGGACAGGGTGTTTTCCCCCTCCACTTT
NA	TRBV10-3	TRBJ1-3	TRBD1	CAISDRGRGPSGNTIYF	TGTGCCATCAGTGACAGGGGCAGGGGGCCCTCTGGAAACACCATATATTTT
NA	TRBV29-1	TRBJ2-5	NA	CSVLGNGETQYF	TGCAGCGTTCTGGGGAACGGAGAGACCCAGTACTTC
medium-sized	TRBV18	TRBJ1-1	TRBD1	CASSRSTGMNTEAFF	TGTGCCAGCTCACGCTCGACAGGGATGAACACTGAAGCTTTCTTT
NA	TRBV25-1	TRBJ1-4	NA	CASSGRTAFNEKLFF	TGTGCCAGCAGTGGCAGGACAGCCTTTAATGAAAAACTGTTTTTT
once	TRBV6-1	TRBJ2-7	NA	CASSEARPSSYEQYF	TGTGCCAGCAGTGAAGCGCGACCGTCAAGCTACGAGCAGTACTTC
once	TRBV4-3	TRBJ1-1	NA	CASTQNHQGHTEAFF	TGCGCCAGCACCCAAAACCACCAGGGGCACACTGAAGCTTTCTTT
NA	TRBV4-3	TRBJ1-1	NA	CASSQVGSNTEAFF	TGCGCCAGCAGCCAAGTCGGGTCCAACACTGAAGCTTTCTTT
NA	TRBV14	TRBJ2-5	NA	CASSQGQGRGRAQYF	TGTGCCAGCAGCCAAGGCCAGGGGAGGGGGAGGGCCCAGTACTTC
NA	TRBV19	TRBJ2-7	TRBD1	CASSPRDRSSSYEQYF	TGTGCCAGTAGTCCCCGGGACAGATCCTCCTCCTACGAGCAGTACTTC
once	TRBV6-5	TRBJ2-2	NA	CASSYNTGELFF	TGTGCCAGCAGTTACAACACCGGGGAGCTGTTTTTT
NA	TRBV19	TRBJ1-2	NA	CASKGAQGHSYGYTF	TGTGCCAGTAAAGGGGCCCAGGGACATAGCTATGGCTACACCTTC
NA	TRBV5-6	TRBJ1-4	NA	CASSLGAGHEKLFF	TGTGCCAGCAGCTTGGGGGCAGGGCATGAAAAACTGTTTTTT
NA	TRBV6-5	TRBJ2-7	NA	CASSYSIGGSYEQYF	TGTGCCAGCAGTTACTCGATAGGGGGTTCCTACGAGCAGTACTTC
few	TRBV14	TRBJ2-7	TRBD1	CASRGTDYSYEQYF	TGTGCCAGCAGAGGGACAGACTATTCCTACGAGCAGTACTTC
NA	TRBV6-6	TRBJ2-7	NA	CASSHGKSEQYF	TGTGCCAGCAGCCACGGTAAATCCGAGCAGTACTTC
NA	TRBV19	TRBJ2-7	NA	CASRETVGTYEQYF	TGTGCCAGTAGGGAGACAGTAGGGACCTACGAGCAGTACTTC
few	TRBV19	TRBJ2-5	TRBD2	CASSIGTTPETQYF	TGTGCCAGTAGTATCGGGACTACCCCAGAGACCCAGTACTTC
NA	TRBV30	TRBJ1-5	NA	CAWSLMESNQPQHF	TGTGCCTGGAGTTTAATGGAGAGCAATCAGCCCCAGCATTTT
NA	TRBV11-2	TRBJ2-7	NA	CASSYPTASSYEQYF	TGTGCCAGCAGCTACCCGACAGCTAGCTCCTACGAGCAGTACTTC
NA	TRBV5-1	TRBJ1-4	TRBD1	CASSLEGASYEKLFF	TGCGCCAGCAGCTTGGAGGGGGCTTCATATGAAAAACTGTTTTTT
NA	TRBV29-1	TRBJ2-7	TRBD1	CSVVQTGYEQYF	TGCAGCGTTGTACAGACAGGGTACGAGCAGTACTTC
NA	TRBV6-5	TRBJ2-7	TRBD2	CASREAGAAYEQYF	TGTGCCAGCAGGGAAGCGGGGGCCGCTTACGAGCAGTACTTC
NA	TRBV18	TRBJ1-3	NA	CASSPRDGSSGNTIYF	TGTGCCAGCTCACCCCGGGACGGGAGCTCTGGAAACACCATATATTTT
once	TRBV15	TRBJ1-1	NA	CATSREGGNTEAFF	TGTGCCACCAGCAGAGAAGGAGGTAACACTGAAGCTTTCTTT
NA	TRBV5-6	TRBJ2-3	NA	CASSLTWSIGDTQYF	TGTGCCAGCAGCTTGACTTGGAGTATCGGCGATACGCAGTATTTT
NA	TRBV4-3	TRBJ1-1	NA	CASSQDLSTEAFF	TGCGCCAGCAGCCAAGATCTTTCCACTGAAGCTTTCTTT
NA	TRBV2	TRBJ1-1	TRBD1	CASIRQGFRRGTEAFF	TGTGCCAGCATACGACAGGGATTCCGGAGGGGCACTGAAGCTTTCTTT
NA	TRBV7-9	TRBJ2-7	TRBD1	CASSPGTARRSSYEQYF	TGTGCCAGCAGCCCAGGGACAGCACGCCGAAGCTCCTACGAGCAGTACTTC
NA	TRBV18	TRBJ1-2	TRBD1	CASSPRGRGVYGYTF	TGTGCCAGCTCACCGAGGGGGCGGGGTGTCTATGGCTACACCTTC
NA	TRBV5-1	TRBJ1-1	NA	CASTFNANTEAFF	TGCGCCAGCACCTTTAACGCGAACACTGAAGCTTTCTTT
NA	TRBV6-5	TRBJ2-2	NA	CASRNVGNFGELFF	TGTGCCAGCAGGAACGTGGGCAACTTCGGGGAGCTGTTTTTT
few	TRBV9	TRBJ2-3	NA	CASSFFWEDTQYF	TGTGCCAGCAGCTTCTTTTGGGAGGATACGCAGTATTTT
NA	TRBV9	TRBJ1-3	NA	CASSASEGWENTIYF	TGTGCCAGCAGCGCATCCGAGGGTTGGGAAAACACCATATATTTT
NA	TRBV18	TRBJ1-1	NA	CASSHGERDTEAFF	TGTGCCAGCTCCCACGGGGAGAGGGACACTGAAGCTTTCTTT
NA	TRBV28	TRBJ1-2	NA	CASSPGTRGYTF	TGTGCCAGCAGTCCCGGGACGCGAGGCTACACCTTC
NA	TRBV19	TRBJ2-1	NA	CASSIPGVNEQFF	TGTGCCAGTAGTATTCCAGGGGTGAATGAGCAGTTCTTC
NA	TRBV27	TRBJ1-5	TRBD1	CASSLGQGAAQPQHF	TGTGCCAGCAGTTTAGGACAGGGGGCGGCTCAGCCCCAGCATTTT
NA	TRBV19	TRBJ1-5	NA	CASSIEVRQKQPQHF	TGTGCCAGTAGTATAGAAGTTCGGCAGAAACAGCCCCAGCATTTT
NA	TRBV27	TRBJ1-5	TRBD1	CASSLNAGGGGNQPQHF	TGTGCCAGCAGTTTGAACGCAGGGGGTGGAGGTAACCAGCCCCAGCATTTT
NA	TRBV30	TRBJ2-1	NA	CAWSSMGRSSYNEQFF	TGTGCCTGGAGTTCGATGGGAAGGAGCTCCTACAATGAGCAGTTCTTC
once	TRBV7-2	TRBJ1-1	NA	CASSTTRDTEAFF	TGTGCCAGCAGCACAACCCGGGACACAGAAGCTTTCTTT